What follows describes a single T cell receptor (beta chain). Its specificity is not known. This entry is derived from a study of T cell repertoires in cytomegalovirus infection. About the study: Public TCR beta signatures marked donors with CMV infection and the matching HLA.

CDR3 length: 13 residues. The germline gives CDR1 KGHDR, CDR2 SFDVKD. The V end lost 3 bases, the J end lost 8 bases, and 12 bases lay between the germline ends. TCRdb recomputed calls from the reads with MiXCR, one row per CDR3 protein. The profile shows 350,000 to 550,000 distinct CDR3 sequences, around 32% of them singletons. General study points: Cumulative frequency of public TCR beta families picked out carriers of CMV plus the relevant HLA. The study found HLA-C-restricted CMV-specific TCR beta clonotypes dominating the ex vivo response.

This sequence was found in a human donor in good health (CMV status not recorded). Some clones in this sample may be carry-over from other donors' samples. The chain couples TRBV24-1 to TRBJ1-2, with TRBD1 as a possible D gene (5 bases). Sequenced input: PBMCs. Here the CDR3 reads CATSDTRVIGYTF. CDR3 nucleotides: TGTGCCACCAGTGATACCAGGGTAATCGGCTACACCTTC.